This T cell receptor (beta chain) was sequenced during a study of cytotoxic CD8 clonotypes in ibrutinib-treated CLL. Study results and caveats: Stable or contracted on treatment, public clonotypes were also uncommon.

The assay was immunoSEQ multiplex PCR, and TCRdb's table has in-frame clones only and misses some. The sample holds 270,000 or so clones; approximately 76% are singletons and the top ten take approximately 5.6%. This clone turned up a few times. Its antigen is unknown. The TCR originated in a human donor with chronic lymphocytic leukemia. The source was PBMCs, collected at disease progression, from a patient treated with ibrutinib.

CDR3: CSVVGGTGELFF. As DNA, the CDR3 is TGCAGCGTTGTAGGGGGTACCGGGGAGCTGTTTTTT. The chain links TRBV29-1 to TRBJ2-2, with a tentative D call TRBD1 (6 bases). V was cut by 4 bases and J by 5 bases, with 8 bases left in between. This CDR3 spans 12 amino acids. Germline V gives CDR1 SQVTM, CDR2 ANQGSEA.